The entry below describes one TCR beta chain. V lost 1 base to trimming and J lost 16 bases; unmatched junction nucleotides: 9. Germline CDR1 DFQATT, CDR2 SNEGSKA (reference sequence). CDR3 size: 13 residues. Stated time point: newly diagnosed GD, antithyroid drugs for less than 3 months. There was RNA extracted from PBMCs, and the TCR library was made from it. Arm-PCR of CDR3 regions and iRepertoire HTBI primers were the basis on which TCR beta libraries were built. TCRdb recomputed calls from the multiplex PCR reads with MiXCR, one row per CDR3 protein. The sample records about 400,000 distinct CDR3 sequences, under 20% being singletons. This sample was included in a study of regulatory T cells in long-lasting Graves disease. These data also formed part of another study, on T cells in Graves' hyperthyroidism and ophthalmopathy. This second study notes: Stable hyperthyroidism: no ophthalmopathy progression over 18 months of follow-up. Primed by the HTBI set, a first-round RT-PCR was run on the TCR CDR3.

This chain connects TRBV20-1 to TRBJ2-1; 11 positions match TRBD2. Sequencing used peripheral blood mononuclear cells (PBMCs), obtained at new diagnosis, from a patient treated with antithyroid drugs. The source is a woman aged 18-29 years with Graves disease. CDR3 region: CSARVITSGSAFF. CDR3 DNA sequence: TGCAGTGCTAGAGTTATTACTAGCGGGAGCGCTTTCTTC.